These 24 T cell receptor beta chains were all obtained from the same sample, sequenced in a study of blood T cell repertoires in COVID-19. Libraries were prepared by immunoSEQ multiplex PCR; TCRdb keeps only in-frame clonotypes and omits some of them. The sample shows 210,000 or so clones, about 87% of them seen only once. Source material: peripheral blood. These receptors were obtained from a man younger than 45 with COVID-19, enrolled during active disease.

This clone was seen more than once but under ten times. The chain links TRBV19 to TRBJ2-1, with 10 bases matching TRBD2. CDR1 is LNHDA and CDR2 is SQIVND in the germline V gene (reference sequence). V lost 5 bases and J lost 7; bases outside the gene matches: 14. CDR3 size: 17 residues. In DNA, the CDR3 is TGTGCCAGTAGTCCCTCGGGACTAGCGACGAGGGGGAATGAGCAGTTCTTC. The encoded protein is CASSPSGLATRGNEQFF.

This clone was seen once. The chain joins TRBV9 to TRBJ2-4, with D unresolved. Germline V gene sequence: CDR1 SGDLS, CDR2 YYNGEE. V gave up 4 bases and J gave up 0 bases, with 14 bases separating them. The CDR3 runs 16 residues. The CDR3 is CASSLTADLAKNIQYF. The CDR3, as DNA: TGTGCCAGCAGCTTAACAGCCGATCTAGCCAAAAACATTCAGTACTTC.

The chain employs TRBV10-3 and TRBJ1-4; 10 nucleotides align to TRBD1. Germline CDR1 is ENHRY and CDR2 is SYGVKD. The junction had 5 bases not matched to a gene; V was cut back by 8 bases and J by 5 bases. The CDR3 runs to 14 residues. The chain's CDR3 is CAISSGQGNEKLFF. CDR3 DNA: TGTGCCATCTCCTCGGGACAGGGGAATGAAAAACTGTTTTTT.

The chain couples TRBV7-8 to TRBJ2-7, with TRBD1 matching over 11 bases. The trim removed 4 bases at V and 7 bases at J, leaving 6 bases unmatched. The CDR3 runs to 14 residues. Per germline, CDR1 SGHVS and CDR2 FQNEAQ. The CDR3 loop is CASSWDRGGKEQYF. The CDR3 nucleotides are TGTGCCAGCAGCTGGGACAGGGGGGGAAAGGAGCAGTACTTC. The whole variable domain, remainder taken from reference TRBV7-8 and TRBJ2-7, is GAGVSQSPRYKVAKRGQDVALRCDPISGHVSLFWYQQALGQGPEFLTYFQNEAQLDKSGLPSDRFFAERPEGSVSTLKIQRTQQEDSAVYLCASSWDRGGKEQYFGPGTRLTVT.

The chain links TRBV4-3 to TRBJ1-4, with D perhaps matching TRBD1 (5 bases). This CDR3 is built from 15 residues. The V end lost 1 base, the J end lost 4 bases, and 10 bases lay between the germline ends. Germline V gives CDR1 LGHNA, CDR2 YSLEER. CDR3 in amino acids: CASSQGGLNNEKLFF. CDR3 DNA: TGCGCCAGCAGCCAAGGGGGACTCAATAATGAAAAACTGTTTTTT.

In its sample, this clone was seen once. CDR3 bases: TGTGCCAGCAGCTTAATCGGCTCAGGGGGATTGTTAAGCGACACTGAAGCTTTCTTT. It codes for CASSLIGSGGLLSDTEAFF. V gene TRBV7-3 combines with J gene TRBJ1-1; TRBD1 matches 7 bases. The germline V gene encodes CDR1 SGHTA and CDR2 FQGTGA. The CDR3 contains 19 residues. Trimming cost V 1 base and J 3 bases; bases outside gene matches: 17.

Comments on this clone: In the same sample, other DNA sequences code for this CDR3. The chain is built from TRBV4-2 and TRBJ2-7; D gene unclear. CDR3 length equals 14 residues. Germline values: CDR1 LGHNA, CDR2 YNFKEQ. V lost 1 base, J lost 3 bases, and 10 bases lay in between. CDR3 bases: TGTGCCAGCAGCCAAGCTGGTACGGGCTACGAGCAGTACTTC. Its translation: CASSQAGTGYEQYF.

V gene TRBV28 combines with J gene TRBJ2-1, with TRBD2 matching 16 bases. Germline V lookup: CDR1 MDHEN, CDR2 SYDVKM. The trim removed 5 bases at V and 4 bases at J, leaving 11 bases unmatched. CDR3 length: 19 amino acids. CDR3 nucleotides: TGTGCCAGCAGTAACAGGGTGGGACTAGCGGGAGGGCCTTACAATGAGCAGTTCTTC. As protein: CASSNRVGLAGGPYNEQFF.

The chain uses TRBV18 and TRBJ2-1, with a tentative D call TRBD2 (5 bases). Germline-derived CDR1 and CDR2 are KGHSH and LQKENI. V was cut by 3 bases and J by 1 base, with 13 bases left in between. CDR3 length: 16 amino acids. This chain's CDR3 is CASSPQLLDSYNEQFF. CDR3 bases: TGTGCCAGCTCACCTCAATTACTAGATTCCTACAATGAGCAGTTCTTC.

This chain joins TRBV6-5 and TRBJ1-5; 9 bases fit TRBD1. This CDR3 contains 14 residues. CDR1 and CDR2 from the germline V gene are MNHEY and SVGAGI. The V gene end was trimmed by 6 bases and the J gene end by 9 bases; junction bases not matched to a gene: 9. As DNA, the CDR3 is TGTGCCAGCAGCCGCTGGACAGGGGCGTCGCCCCAGCATTTT. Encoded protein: CASSRWTGASPQHF.

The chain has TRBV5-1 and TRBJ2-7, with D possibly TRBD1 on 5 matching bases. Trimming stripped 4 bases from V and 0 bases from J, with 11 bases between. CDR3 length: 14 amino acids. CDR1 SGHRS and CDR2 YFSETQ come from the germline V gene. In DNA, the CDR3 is TGCGCCAGCAGCCCAGACAGCAGCTCCTACGAGCAGTACTTC. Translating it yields CASSPDSSSYEQYF.

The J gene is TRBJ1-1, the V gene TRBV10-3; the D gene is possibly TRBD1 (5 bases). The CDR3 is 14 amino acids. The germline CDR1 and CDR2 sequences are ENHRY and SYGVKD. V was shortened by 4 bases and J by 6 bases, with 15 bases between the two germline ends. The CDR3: CAISAEPRAAEAFF. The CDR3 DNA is TGTGCCATCAGTGCGGAACCCAGGGCGGCTGAAGCTTTCTTT.

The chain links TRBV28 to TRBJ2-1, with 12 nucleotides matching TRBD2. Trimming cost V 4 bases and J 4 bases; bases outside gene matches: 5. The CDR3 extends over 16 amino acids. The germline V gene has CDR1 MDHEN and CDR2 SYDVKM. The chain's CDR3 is CASSSPLAGGYNEQFF. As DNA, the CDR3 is TGTGCCAGCAGTTCGCCGCTAGCGGGAGGGTACAATGAGCAGTTCTTC.

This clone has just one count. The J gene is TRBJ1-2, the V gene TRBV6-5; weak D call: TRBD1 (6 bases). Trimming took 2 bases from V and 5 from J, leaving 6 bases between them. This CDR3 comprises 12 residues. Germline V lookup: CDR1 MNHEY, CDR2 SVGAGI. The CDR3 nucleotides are TGTGCCAGCAGTTACGGACAGTATGGCTACACCTTC. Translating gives CASSYGQYGYTF.

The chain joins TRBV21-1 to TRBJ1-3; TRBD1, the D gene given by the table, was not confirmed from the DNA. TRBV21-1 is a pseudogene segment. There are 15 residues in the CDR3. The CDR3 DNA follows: TGTGCCAGCAGCAAAAGGACAGGGGGCTGGAACACCATATATTTT. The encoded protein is CASSKRTGGWNTIYF.

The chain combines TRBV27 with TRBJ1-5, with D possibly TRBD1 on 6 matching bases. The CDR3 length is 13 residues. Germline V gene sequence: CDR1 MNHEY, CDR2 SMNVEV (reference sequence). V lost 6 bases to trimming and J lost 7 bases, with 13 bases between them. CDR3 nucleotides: TGTGCCAGCAGCTACAGGGTCAGCCAGCCCCAGCATTTT. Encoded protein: CASSYRVSQPQHF.

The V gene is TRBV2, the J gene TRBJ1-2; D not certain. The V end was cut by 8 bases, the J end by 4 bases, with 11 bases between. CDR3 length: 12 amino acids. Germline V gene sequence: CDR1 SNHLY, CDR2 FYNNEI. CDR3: CASGRGVYGYTF. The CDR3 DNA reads TGTGCCAGCGGGCGGGGAGTCTATGGCTACACCTTC. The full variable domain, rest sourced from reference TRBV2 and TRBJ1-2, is EPEVTQTPSHQVTQMGQEVILRCVPISNHLYFYWYRQILGQKVEFLVSFYNNEISEKSEIFDDQFSVERPDGSNFTLKIRSTKLEDSAMYFCASGRGVYGYTFGSGTRLTVV.

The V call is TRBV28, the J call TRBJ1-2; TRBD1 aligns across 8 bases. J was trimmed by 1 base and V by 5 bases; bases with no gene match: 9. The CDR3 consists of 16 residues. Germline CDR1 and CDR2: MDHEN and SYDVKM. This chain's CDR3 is CASSLPGQGVNYGYTF. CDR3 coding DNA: TGTGCCAGCAGTCTCCCAGGACAGGGCGTTAACTATGGCTACACCTTC.

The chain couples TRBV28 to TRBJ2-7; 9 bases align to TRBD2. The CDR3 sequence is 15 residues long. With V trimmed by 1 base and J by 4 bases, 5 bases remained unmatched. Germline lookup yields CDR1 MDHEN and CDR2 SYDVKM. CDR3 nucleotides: TGTGCCAGCAGTTTATCTAGCGGGATACCGTACGAGCAGTACTTC. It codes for CASSLSSGIPYEQYF.

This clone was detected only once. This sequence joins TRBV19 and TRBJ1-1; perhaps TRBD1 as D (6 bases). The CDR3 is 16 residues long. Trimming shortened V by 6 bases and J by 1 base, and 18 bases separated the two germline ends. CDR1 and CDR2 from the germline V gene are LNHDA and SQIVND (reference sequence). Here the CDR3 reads CASRDNGLTGNTEAFF. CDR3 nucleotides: TGTGCCAGTAGGGATAACGGACTGACAGGGAACACTGAAGCTTTCTTT.

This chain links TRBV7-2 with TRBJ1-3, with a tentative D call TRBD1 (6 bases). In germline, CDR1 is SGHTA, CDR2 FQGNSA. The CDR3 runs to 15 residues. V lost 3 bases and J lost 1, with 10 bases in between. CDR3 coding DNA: TGTGCCAGCAGCTTCACAGGGCTTTCTGGAAACACCATATATTTT. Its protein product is CASSFTGLSGNTIYF.

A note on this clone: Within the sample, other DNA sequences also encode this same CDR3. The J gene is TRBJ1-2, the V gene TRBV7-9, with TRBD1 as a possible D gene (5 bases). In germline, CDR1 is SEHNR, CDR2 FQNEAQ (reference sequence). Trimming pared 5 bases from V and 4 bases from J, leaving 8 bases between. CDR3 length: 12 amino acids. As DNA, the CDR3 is TGTGCCAGCAGCCCGGGGGGCTATGGCTACACCTTC. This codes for CASSPGGYGYTF.

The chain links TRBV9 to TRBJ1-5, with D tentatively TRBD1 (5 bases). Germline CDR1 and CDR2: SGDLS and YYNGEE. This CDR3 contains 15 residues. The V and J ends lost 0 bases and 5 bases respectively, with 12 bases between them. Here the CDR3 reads CASSVGAGSYQPQHF. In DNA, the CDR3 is TGTGCCAGCAGCGTAGGGGCAGGGTCCTATCAGCCCCAGCATTTT.

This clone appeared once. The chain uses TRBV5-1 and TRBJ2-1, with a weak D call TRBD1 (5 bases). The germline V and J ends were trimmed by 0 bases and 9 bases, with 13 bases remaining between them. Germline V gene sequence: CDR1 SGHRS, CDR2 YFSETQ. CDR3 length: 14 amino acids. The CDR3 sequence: CASSLARARAEQFF. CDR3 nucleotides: TGCGCCAGCAGCTTGGCCAGGGCACGGGCTGAGCAGTTCTTC. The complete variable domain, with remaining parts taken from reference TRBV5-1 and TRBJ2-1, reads KAGVTQTPRYLIKTRGQQVTLSCSPISGHRSVSWYQQTPGQGLQFLFEYFSETQRNKGNFPGRFSGRQFSNSRSEMNVSTLELGDSALYLCASSLARARAEQFFGPGTRLTVL.